The TCR beta chain described here comes from a study of tumor and adjacent non-tumor tissue in lung cancer. Across the study: Aged about 31 to 76 years, patients included about 11 men and several women with stage I to III disease.

TCRbeta libraries were built with three rounds of nested PCR, modified from ARM-PCR. TCRdb re-called the multiplex PCR reads through MiXCR, storing one row per CDR3 protein. Among 60,000 to 100,000 distinct CDR3 sequences listed, around 76% were seen once. Study-level findings and limits: Significantly higher TCR diversity was found in tumor than normal lung.

With regard to this clonotype: Its antigen is undetermined.

RNA was extracted from bulk tissue without any cell sorting. This non-tumor lung sample came from over 3 cm beyond the tumor edge. The V gene's germline CDR1 is WNHNN and CDR2 SYGVQD (reference sequence). This CDR3 is built from 13 residues. Trimming pared 8 bases from V and 8 bases from J, leaving 19 bases between. The sequenced sample consisted of distant non-tumor lung tissue. The chain couples TRBV10-1 to TRBJ2-7; a possible D gene is TRBD1 (5 bases). The receptor was derived from a man aged 65 to 85 with non-small cell lung cancer. The CDR3 loop reads CASSKGIRSKQYF. The CDR3 coding sequence is TGCGCCAGCTCAAAGGGGATAAGAAGCAAGCAGTACTTC.